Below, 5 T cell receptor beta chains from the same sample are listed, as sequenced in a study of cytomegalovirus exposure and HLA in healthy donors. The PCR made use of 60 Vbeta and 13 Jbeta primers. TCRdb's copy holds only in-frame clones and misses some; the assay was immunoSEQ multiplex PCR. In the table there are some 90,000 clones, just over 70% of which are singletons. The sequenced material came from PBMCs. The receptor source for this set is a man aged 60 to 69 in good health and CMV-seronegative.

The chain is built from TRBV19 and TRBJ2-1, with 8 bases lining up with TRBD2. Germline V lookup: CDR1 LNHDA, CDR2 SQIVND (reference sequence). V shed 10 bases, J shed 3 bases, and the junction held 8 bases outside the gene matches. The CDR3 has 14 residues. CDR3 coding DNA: TGTGCCACGTCACCGGGACTAGTCTACAATGAGCAGTTCTTC. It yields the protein CATSPGLVYNEQFF.

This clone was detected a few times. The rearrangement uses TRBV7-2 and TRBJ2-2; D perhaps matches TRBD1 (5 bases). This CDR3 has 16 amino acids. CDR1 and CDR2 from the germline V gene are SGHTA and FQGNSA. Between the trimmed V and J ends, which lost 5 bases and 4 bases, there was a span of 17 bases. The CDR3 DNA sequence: TGTGCCAGCAGCATTCAGGGTGTTACCAGCACCGGGGAGCTGTTTTTT. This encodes CASSIQGVTSTGELFF.

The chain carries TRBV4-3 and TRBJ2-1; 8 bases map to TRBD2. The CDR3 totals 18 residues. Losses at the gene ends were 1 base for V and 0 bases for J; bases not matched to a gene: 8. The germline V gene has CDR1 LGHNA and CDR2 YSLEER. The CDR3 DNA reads TGCGCCAGCAGCCAAGGCCCTAGCGGGTCGAGCTCCTACAATGAGCAGTTCTTC. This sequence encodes CASSQGPSGSSSYNEQFF.

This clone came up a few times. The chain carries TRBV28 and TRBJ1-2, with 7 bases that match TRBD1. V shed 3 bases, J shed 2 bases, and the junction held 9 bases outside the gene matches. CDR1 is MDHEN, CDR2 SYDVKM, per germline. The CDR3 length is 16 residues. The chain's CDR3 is CASSLWQGGSNYGYTF. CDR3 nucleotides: TGTGCCAGCAGTTTGTGGCAGGGGGGCAGCAACTATGGCTACACCTTC.

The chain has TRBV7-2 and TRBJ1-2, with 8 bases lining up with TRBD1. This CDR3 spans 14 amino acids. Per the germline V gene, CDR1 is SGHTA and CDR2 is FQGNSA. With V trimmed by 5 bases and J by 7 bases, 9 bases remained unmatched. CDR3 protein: CASSHIGQGSGYTF. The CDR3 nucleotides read TGTGCCAGCAGCCACATCGGACAGGGTAGTGGCTACACCTTC.